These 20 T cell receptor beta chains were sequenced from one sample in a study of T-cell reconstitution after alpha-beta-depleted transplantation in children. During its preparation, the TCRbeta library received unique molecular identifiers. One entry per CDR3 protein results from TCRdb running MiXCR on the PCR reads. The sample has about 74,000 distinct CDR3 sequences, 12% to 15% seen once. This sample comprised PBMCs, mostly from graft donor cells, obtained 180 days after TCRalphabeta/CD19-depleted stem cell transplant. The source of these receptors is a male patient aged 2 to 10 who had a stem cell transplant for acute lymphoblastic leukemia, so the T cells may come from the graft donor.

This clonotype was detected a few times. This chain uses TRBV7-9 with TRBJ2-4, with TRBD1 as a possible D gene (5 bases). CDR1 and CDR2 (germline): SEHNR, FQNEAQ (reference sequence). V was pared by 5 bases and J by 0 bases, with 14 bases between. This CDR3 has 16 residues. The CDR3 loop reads CASSAYEGAAKNIQYF. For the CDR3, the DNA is TGTGCCAGCAGCGCTTATGAAGGGGCAGCCAAAAACATTCAGTACTTC. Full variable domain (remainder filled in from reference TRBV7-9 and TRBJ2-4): DTGVSQNPRHKITKRGQNVTFRCDPISEHNRLYWYRQTLGQGPEFLTYFQNEAQLEKSRLLSDRFSAERPKGSFSTLEIQRTEQGDSAMYLCASSAYEGAAKNIQYFGAGTRLSVL.

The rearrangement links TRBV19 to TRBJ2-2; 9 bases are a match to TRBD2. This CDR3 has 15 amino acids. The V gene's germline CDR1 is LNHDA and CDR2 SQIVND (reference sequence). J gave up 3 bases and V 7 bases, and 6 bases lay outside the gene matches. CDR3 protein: CASTLVAGDTGELFF. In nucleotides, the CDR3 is TGTGCCAGTACCCTGGTAGCGGGAGACACCGGGGAGCTGTTTTTT. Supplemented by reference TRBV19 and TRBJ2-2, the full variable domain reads DGGITQSPKYLFRKEGQNVTLSCEQNLNHDAMYWYRQDPGQGLRLIYYSQIVNDFQKGDIAEGYSVSREKKESFPLTVTSAQKNPTAFYLCASTLVAGDTGELFFGEGSRLTVL.

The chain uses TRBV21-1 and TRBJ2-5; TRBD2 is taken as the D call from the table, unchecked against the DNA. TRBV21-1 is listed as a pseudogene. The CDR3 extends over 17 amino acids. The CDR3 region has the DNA TGTGCCAGCAGTCCTGAGGAGACAATTGCCCTCCAAGAGACCCAGTACTTC. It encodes CASSPEETIALQETQYF.

CDR3 sequence: CASRLDRGSNTEAFF. The CDR3 DNA reads as TGTGCCAGCAGGCTCGACAGGGGGTCGAACACTGAAGCTTTCTTT. V usage is TRBV6-5 and J usage is TRBJ1-1; 9 bases match TRBD1. The V segment lost 6 bases and the J segment 1 base; nucleotides outside the gene matches: 6. The CDR3 totals 15 residues. CDR1 and CDR2 (germline): MNHEY, SVGAGI.

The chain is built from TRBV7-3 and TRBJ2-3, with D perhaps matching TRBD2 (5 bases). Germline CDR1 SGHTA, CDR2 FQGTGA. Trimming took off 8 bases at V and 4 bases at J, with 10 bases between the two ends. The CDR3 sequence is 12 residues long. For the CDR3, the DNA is TGTGCCAGCGGGCCCGGGGCAGATACGCAGTATTTT. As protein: CASGPGADTQYF.

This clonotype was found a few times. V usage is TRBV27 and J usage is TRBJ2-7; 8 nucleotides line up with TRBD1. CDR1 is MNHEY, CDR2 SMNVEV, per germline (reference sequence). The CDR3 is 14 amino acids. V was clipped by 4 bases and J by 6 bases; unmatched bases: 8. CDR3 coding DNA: TGTGCCAGCAGTTATGGACAGGGTGGGGGCGAGCAGTACTTC. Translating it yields CASSYGQGGGEQYF.

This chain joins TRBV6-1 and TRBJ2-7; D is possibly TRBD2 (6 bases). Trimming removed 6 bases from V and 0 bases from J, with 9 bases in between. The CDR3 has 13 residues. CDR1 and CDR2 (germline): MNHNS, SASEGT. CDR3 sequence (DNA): TGTGCCAGCAGGATGGGAGGCTCCTACGAGCAGTACTTC. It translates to CASRMGGSYEQYF.

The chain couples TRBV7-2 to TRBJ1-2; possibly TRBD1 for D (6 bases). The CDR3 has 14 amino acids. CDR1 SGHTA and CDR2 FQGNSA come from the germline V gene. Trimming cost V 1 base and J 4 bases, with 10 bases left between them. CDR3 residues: CASSLGRGGYGYTF. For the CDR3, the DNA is TGTGCCAGCAGCTTAGGCAGGGGTGGCTATGGCTACACCTTC.

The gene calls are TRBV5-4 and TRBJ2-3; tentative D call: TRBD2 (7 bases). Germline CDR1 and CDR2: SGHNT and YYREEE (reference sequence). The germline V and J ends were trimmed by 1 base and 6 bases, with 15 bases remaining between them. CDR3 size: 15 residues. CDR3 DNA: TGTGCCAGCAGCTTGTATCGGGGGGCAAAGGATACGCAGTATTTT. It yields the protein CASSLYRGAKDTQYF.

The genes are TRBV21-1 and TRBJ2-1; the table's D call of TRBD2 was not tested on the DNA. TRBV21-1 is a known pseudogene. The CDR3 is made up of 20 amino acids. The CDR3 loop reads CASSKVIRTSGCRPRPEQFF. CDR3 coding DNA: TGTGCCAGCAGCAAAGTGATTAGGACTAGCGGGTGTAGACCACGCCCAGAGCAGTTCTTC.

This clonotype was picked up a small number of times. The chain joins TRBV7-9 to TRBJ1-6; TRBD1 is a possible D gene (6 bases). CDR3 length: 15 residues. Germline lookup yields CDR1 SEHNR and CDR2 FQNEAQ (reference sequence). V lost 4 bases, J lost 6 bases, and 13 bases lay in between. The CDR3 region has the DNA TGTGCCAGCAGCTGGGGGTCAGGGGTTAATTCACCCCTCCACTTT. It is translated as CASSWGSGVNSPLHF.

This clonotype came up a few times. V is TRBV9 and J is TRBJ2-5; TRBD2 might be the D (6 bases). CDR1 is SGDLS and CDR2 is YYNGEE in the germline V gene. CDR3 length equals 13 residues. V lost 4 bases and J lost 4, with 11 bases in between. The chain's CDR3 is CASSKTGRETQYF. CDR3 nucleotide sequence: TGTGCCAGCAGCAAGACCGGGAGAGAGACCCAGTACTTC. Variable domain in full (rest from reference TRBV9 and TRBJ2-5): DSGVTQTPKHLITATGQRVTLRCSPRSGDLSVYWYQQSLDQGLQFLIQYYNGEERAKGNILERFSAQQFPDLHSELNLSSLELGDSALYFCASSKTGRETQYFGPGTRLLVL.

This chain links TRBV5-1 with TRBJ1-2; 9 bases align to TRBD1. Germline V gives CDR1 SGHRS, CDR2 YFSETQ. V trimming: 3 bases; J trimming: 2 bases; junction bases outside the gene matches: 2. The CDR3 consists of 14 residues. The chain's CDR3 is CASSSGTGNYGYTF. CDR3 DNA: TGCGCCAGCAGCTCTGGGACAGGGAACTATGGCTACACCTTC.

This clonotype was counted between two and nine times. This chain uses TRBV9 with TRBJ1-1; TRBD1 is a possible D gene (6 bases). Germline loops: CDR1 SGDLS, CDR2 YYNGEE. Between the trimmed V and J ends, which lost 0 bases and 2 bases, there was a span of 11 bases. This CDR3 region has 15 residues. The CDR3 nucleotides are TGTGCCAGCAGCGTAGGCAGGGGACCTAACACTGAAGCTTTCTTT. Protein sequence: CASSVGRGPNTEAFF.

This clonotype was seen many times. The CDR3 DNA follows: TGCAGTGCTCCTTTATGGTCGGGGACCCCCTACAATGAGCAGTTCTTC. Its protein product is CSAPLWSGTPYNEQFF. The V call is TRBV20-1, the J call TRBJ2-1; D is tentatively TRBD1 or TRBD2 (5 bases each). There are 16 residues in the CDR3. Germline V lookup: CDR1 DFQATT, CDR2 SNEGSKA (reference sequence). Trimming stripped 5 bases from V and 2 bases from J, with 19 bases between.

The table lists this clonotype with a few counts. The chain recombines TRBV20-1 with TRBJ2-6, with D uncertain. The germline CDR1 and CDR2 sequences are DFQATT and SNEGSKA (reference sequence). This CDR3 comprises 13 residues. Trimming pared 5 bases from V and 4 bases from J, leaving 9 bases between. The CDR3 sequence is CSAPLSGANVLTF. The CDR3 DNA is TGCAGTGCTCCACTCTCAGGGGCCAACGTCCTGACTTTC.

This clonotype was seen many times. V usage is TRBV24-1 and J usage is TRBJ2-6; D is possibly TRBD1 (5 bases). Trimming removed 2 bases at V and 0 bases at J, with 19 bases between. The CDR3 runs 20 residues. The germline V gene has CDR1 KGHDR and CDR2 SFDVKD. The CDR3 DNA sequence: TGTGCCACCAGTGATTCGCTCTTCAGGGCAGGCCGCTCTGGGGCCAACGTCCTGACTTTC. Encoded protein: CATSDSLFRAGRSGANVLTF.

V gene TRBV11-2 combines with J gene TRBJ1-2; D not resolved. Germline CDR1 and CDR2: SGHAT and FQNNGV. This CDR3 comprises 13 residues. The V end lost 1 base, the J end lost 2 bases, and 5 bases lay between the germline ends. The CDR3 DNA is TGTGCCAGCAGCTTAGGGGTGAACTATGGCTACACCTTC. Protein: CASSLGVNYGYTF.

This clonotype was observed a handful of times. CDR3 DNA sequence: TGTGCCATCAGTGAGCGTATATCAGAGACCCAGTACTTC. Its translation: CAISERISETQYF. The rearrangement joins TRBV10-3 to TRBJ2-5; D remains ambiguous. CDR1 and CDR2 from the germline V gene are ENHRY and SYGVKD. The CDR3 has 13 amino acids. Trimming left V 2 bases short and J 4 bases short, with 8 bases between.

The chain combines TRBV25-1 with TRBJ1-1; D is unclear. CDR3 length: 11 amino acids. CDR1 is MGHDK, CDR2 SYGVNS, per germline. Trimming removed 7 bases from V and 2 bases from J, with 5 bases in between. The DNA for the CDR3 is TGTGCCAGCACCCGAAACACTGAAGCTTTCTTT. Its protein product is CASTRNTEAFF.